The source of this T cell receptor beta chain is a study of response to subunit inactivated influenza vaccine. TCRdb re-called the RT-PCR reads through MiXCR, storing one row per CDR3 protein. The sample has 180,000 or so distinct CDR3 sequences; 10% to 15% are singletons. The V end was cut by 2 bases, the J end by 10 bases, with 23 bases between. This CDR3 has 16 residues. CDR1 is MNHEY, CDR2 SVGAGI, per germline. A further study also used this sample, focusing on T cells expressing NK-cell markers. That paper states: The authors generated TCR beta cDNA through 5'RACE template switching with UMIs. Beta-chain profiling covered CD3+CD56+NKG2C+, CD3+CD56+NKG2C- and CD3+CD56-NKG2C+ sorted subsets. About 1.0-7.5% of CD8+ T cells in a handful of donors belonged to dominant NKG2C+ clonotypes. There were several donors in whom these clonotypes also led the CD3+CD56-NKG2C+ fraction. HCMV specificity of the expanded NKG2C+ T cell clones was not established.

The TCR sequence derives from a man in his fifties who received an inactivated influenza vaccine. The source material was CD8+ T cells sorted from PBMCs, sampled roughly 12 days after vaccination. J is TRBJ2-5 and V is TRBV6-5; TRBD2 is a possible D gene (5 bases). CDR3 amino acids: CASSYSVGLGPGNQYF. The CDR3 region has the DNA TGTGCCAGCAGTTACAGTGTTGGACTGGGCCCGGGGAACCAGTACTTC.